These T cell receptor beta chains were read from a single sample in a study of beta chain features in type 1 diabetes. Sequencing used immunoSEQ multiplex PCR; TCRdb keeps in-frame clones, though not all of them. Of 150,000 to 200,000 clones in the sample, 7% to 10% are singletons; the top ten hold 2% to 2.5%. Sequencing was done on a sample of central memory CD4+ T cells from blood. The receptors here all came from a woman in her late teens or twenties in good health. Each CDR3 is given with its conserved first and last residue. A D gene is named only where the DNA matches it firmly. Not every row has a clone size; where given, it reads once, few, many or a size class.

D,J,size,V,DNA,CDR3
TRBD1,TRBJ2-3,-,TRBV30,TGTGCCGGACAGGAGAGCACAGATACGCAGTATTTT,CAGQESTDTQYF
-,TRBJ2-4,few,TRBV5-4,TGTGCCAGCAGCTTGGACCAGGGTGGAAACATTCAGTACTTC,CASSLDQGGNIQYF
-,TRBJ2-4,-,TRBV19,TGTGCCAGTAGTAATCCAGGGGACAAAAACATTCAGTACTTC,CASSNPGDKNIQYF
TRBD1,TRBJ1-1,-,TRBV6-4,TGTGCCAGCAGTAGACAGGGCGGTACTGAAGCTTTCTTT,CASSRQGGTEAFF
TRBD2,TRBJ2-5,many,TRBV6-5,TGTGCCAGCAGTTACTCCGGGAGGTTGGGAGAGACCCAGTACTTC,CASSYSGRLGETQYF
TRBD2,TRBJ2-7,few,TRBV30,TGTGCCTGGAGTCGAGGGAGGGTATACGAGCAGTACTTC,CAWSRGRVYEQYF
-,TRBJ1-1,-,TRBV19,TGTGCCAGTAGTCCTACCTCAGGGTACGGTACTGAAGCTTTCTTT,CASSPTSGYGTEAFF
-,TRBJ2-5,-,TRBV12-5,TGTGCTAGTGGTTTGGTCTCGACCAGCCAGGCGGAGACCCAGTACTTC,CASGLVSTSQAETQYF
-,TRBJ1-6,few,TRBV9,TGTGCCAGCAGCTTCAGCGGGCAGGGCACCACCCTCCACTTT,CASSFSGQGTTLHF
TRBD1,TRBJ2-1,many,TRBV2,TGTGCCAGCAAAGTGGAGACAGGGAAAAATGAGCAGTTCTTC,CASKVETGKNEQFF
TRBD2,TRBJ2-3,few,TRBV4-1,TGCGCCAGCAGCCAAGTTCCCAGCGGGGCAGGAGATACGCAGTATTTT,CASSQVPSGAGDTQYF
-,TRBJ2-1,few,TRBV5-4,TGTGCCAGCAGCTCGCCGAGCTCCTACAATGAGCAGTTCTTC,CASSSPSSYNEQFF
TRBD1,TRBJ1-1,few,TRBV7-2,TGTGCCAGCAGCACTGACAGGGGTGAAGCTTTCTTT,CASSTDRGEAFF
TRBD2,TRBJ2-3,few,TRBV13,TGTGCCAGCAGCGAATTTCGGGGGGGCCAACGAGATACGCAGTATTTT,CASSEFRGGQRDTQYF
TRBD1,TRBJ2-4,-,TRBV2,TGTGCCAGCAGCCTGCAGGGGGTCGGGTTGGACATTCAGTACTTC,CASSLQGVGLDIQYF
-,TRBJ2-1,few,TRBV5-6,TGTGCCAGCAGCTTGGGTGGGAGAAATAACAATGAGCAGTTCTTC,CASSLGGRNNNEQFF
TRBD1,TRBJ1-2,-,TRBV5-1,TGCGCCAGCAGCGGACAGGGCCAGGGCTACACCTTC,CASSGQGQGYTF
TRBD1,TRBJ1-1,few,TRBV7-9,TGTGCCAGCAGCTTGGGACAGGTCGTCACTGAAGCTTTCTTT,CASSLGQVVTEAFF
-,TRBJ1-4,few,TRBV4-2,TGTGCCAGCAGCCGGGGCGCCAGCGCAACTAATGAAAAACTGTTTTTT,CASSRGASATNEKLFF
-,TRBJ1-2,-,TRBV10-3,TGTGCCATAGGGGGGGAAATAGGAGGTGGCTACACCTTC,CAIGGEIGGGYTF
TRBD2,TRBJ2-7,-,TRBV9,TGTGCCAGCAGCGTAGGTGGGACTAGCGGCTCCTACGAGCAGTACTTC,CASSVGGTSGSYEQYF
-,TRBJ1-2,-,TRBV4-2,TGTGCCAGCAGCTTGGTTGGGGAGAGTGGCTACACCTTC,CASSLVGESGYTF
-,TRBJ2-5,-,TRBV7-2,TGTGCCAGCAGCTTAGAGGTAGCGCGAAGGGAGACCCAGTACTTC,CASSLEVARRETQYF
-,TRBJ2-6,few,TRBV7-9,TGTGCCAGCAGCTTGGGGACAATAACTGGGGCCAACGTCCTGACTTTC,CASSLGTITGANVLTF
-,TRBJ1-5,-,TRBV5-1,TGCGCCAGCAGCCCCGGACAGCTTAATCAGCCCCAGCATTTT,CASSPGQLNQPQHF
-,TRBJ2-2,few,TRBV18,TGTGCCAGCTCACCCCGGGACACCGACACCGGGGAGCTGTTTTTT,CASSPRDTDTGELFF
-,TRBJ1-2,few,TRBV29-1,TGCAGCGCCACCCGGGGGGGAGACTATGGCTACACCTTC,CSATRGGDYGYTF
TRBD1,TRBJ2-7,-,TRBV9,TGTGTCCGGGCGGGACAGGGACTATACGAGCAGTACTTC,CVRAGQGLYEQYF
-,TRBJ2-5,few,TRBV30,TGTGCCTGGAGTGAAGCGGGTAAAGAGACCCAGTACTTC,CAWSEAGKETQYF
-,TRBJ2-5,few,TRBV5-1,TGCGCCAGCACCCCTGATGGGCTTGGAGAGACCCAGTACTTC,CASTPDGLGETQYF
-,TRBJ1-5,-,TRBV19,TGTGCCACCCAGGGGTGGAATCAGCCCCAGCATTTT,CATQGWNQPQHF